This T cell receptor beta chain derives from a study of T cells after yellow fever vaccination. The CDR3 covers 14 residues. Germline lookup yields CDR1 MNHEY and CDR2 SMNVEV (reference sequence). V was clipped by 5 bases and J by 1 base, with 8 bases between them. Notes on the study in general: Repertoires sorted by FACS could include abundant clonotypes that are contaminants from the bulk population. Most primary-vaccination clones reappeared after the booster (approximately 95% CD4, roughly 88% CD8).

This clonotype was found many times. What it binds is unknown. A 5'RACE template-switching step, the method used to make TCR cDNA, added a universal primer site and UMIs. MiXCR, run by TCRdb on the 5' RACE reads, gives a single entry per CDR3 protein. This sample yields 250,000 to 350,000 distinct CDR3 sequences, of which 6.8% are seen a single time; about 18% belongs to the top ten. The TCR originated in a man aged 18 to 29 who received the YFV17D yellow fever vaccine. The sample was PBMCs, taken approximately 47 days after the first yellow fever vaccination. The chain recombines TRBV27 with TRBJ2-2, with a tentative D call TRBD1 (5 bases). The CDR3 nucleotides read TGTGCCAGCAGTGAAGACAGGAACACCGGGGAGCTGTTTTTT. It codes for CASSEDRNTGELFF.